This T cell receptor beta chain comes out of a study of shared clonotypes between healthy human individuals. Regarding the study as a whole: Few donors restricted represented genetic and exposure-history diversity.

Note on this clone: Its cognate antigen is unknown.

Some clones are missing from TCRdb's copy, which holds only in-frame ones; the method was immunoSEQ multiplex PCR. The table lists 950,000 to 1,300,000 clones, about 75% of them singletons. This CDR3 has 15 residues. Germline V CDR1 and CDR2: SGHVS, FQNEAQ. V was clipped by 4 bases and J by 0 bases; unmatched bases: 2. This receptor was obtained from a man between 18 and 29 years old in good health. The sequenced material came from memory CD4+ T cells sorted from blood. The subset was: CD45RA-negative fraction. The rearrangement links TRBV7-8 to TRBJ2-2; 7 nucleotides line up with TRBD1. The DNA of the CDR3 is TGTGCCAGCAGCTATGGGACAGCGAACACCGGGGAGCTGTTTTTT. As protein: CASSYGTANTGELFF.